This entry features one TCR beta chain sequence. The CDR3 spans 17 residues. V shed 0 bases and J 4 bases; nucleotides not matched to a gene: 10. Germline assignment: CDR1 LNHNV and CDR2 YYDKDF (reference sequence). The sample is drawn from a study of blood T cell repertoires in COVID-19. Clones were read by immunoSEQ multiplex PCR, and TCRdb kept only the in-frame ones, dropping some. The sample consists of about 230,000 clones, approximately 90% of them appearing once. J is TRBJ2-5 and V is TRBV15; 8 positions agree with TRBD2. The origin of this receptor is a man over 45 with COVID-19, enrolled during active disease. Sequencing input: peripheral blood. Here the CDR3 reads CATSRDTGRASGETQYF. The CDR3 region has the DNA TGTGCCACCAGCAGAGATACCGGGAGGGCCTCTGGAGAGACCCAGTACTTC.